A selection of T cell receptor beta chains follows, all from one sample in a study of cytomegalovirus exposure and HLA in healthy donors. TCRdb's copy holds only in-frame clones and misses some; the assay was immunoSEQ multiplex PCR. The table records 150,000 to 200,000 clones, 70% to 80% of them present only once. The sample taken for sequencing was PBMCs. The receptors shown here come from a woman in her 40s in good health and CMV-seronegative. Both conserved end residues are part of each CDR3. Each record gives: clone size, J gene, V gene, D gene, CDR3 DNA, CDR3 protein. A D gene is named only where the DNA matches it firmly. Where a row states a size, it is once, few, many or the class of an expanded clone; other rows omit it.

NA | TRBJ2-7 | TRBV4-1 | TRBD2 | TGCGCCAGCAGCCAAGATCCCTCCGCGGGAGATAGATACGAGCAGTACTTC | CASSQDPSAGDRYEQYF
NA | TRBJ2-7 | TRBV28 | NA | TGTGCCAGCAGTAAGGGACTGAGTTACGAGCAGTACTTC | CASSKGLSYEQYF
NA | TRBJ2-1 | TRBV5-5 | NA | TGTGCCAGCAGCTTGGCGGACTTACCAGCGGACAATGAGCAGTTCTTC | CASSLADLPADNEQFF
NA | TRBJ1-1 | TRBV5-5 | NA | TGTGCCAGCAGCGGCAGAACAATGAACACTGAAGCTTTCTTT | CASSGRTMNTEAFF
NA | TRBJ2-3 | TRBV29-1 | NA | TGCAGCGTCGACACGGCCGAAACAGATACGCAGTATTTT | CSVDTAETDTQYF
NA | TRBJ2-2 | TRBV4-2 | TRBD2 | TGTGCCAGCAGCCAAGGAGGGGTAGCGGGTCCGAACACCGGGGAGCTGTTTTTT | CASSQGGVAGPNTGELFF
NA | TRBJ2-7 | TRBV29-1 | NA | TGCAGCGTTGGAGACAGTGATTACGAGCAGTACTTC | CSVGDSDYEQYF
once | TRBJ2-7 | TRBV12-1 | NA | TGTGCCAGCCGTAAACAGGGGGGATACGAGCAGTACTTC | CASRKQGGYEQYF
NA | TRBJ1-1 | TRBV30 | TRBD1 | TGTGCCTGGACCCAGGGGGCTGATATAACTTTCTTT | CAWTQGADITFF
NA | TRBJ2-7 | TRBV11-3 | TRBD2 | TGTGCCAGCAGCCTGACTAGCGGGGGGGTCTACGAGCAGTACTTC | CASSLTSGGVYEQYF
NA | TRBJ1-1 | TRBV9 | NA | TGTGCCAGCAGCGTAGAGCACACAAGCTACCTGATAGAAGGGGGGGATTCTGAAGCTTTCTTT | CASSVEHTSYLIEGGDSEAFF
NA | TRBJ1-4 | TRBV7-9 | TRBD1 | TGTGCCAGCAGCTTCGGACAGGGGCAGGAAAAACTGTTTTTT | CASSFGQGQEKLFF
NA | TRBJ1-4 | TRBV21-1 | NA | TGTGCCAGCAGCAAAGACCCAAACAGAACAACTAATGAAAAACTGTTTTTT | CASSKDPNRTTNEKLFF
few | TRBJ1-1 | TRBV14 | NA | TGTGCCAGCAGCCAAGAGTATAGCACTGAAGCTTTCTTT | CASSQEYSTEAFF
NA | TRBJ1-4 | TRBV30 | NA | TGTGCCTGGAGTCTTGGGTTAGAGCGGGAAAAACTGTTTTTT | CAWSLGLEREKLFF
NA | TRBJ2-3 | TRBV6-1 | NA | TGTGCCAGCAAGGGGTCGAACAGGGCCACAGATACGCAGTATTTT | CASKGSNRATDTQYF
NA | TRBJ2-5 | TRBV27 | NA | TGTGCCAGCAGTCCAGATAGAGGGCAGGAGACCCAGTACTTC | CASSPDRGQETQYF
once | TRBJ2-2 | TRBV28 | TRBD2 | TGTGCCAGCAGTTGGAGTGCGGGAGGAGCCGGGGAGCTGTTTTTT | CASSWSAGGAGELFF
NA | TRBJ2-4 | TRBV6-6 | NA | TGTGCCAGCAGTTACGGGGGAGGACTAGCCAAAAACATTCAGTACTTC | CASSYGGGLAKNIQYF
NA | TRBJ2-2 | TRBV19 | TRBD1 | TGTGCCAGTAGCCACAGGGGGACCGGGGAGCTGTTTTTT | CASSHRGTGELFF
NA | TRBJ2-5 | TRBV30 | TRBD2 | TGTGCCTGGTCCCCGGGTGCCCTAGCGGGAGTGGCGGAGACCCAGTACTTC | CAWSPGALAGVAETQYF
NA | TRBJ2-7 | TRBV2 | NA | TGTGCCAGCAGTGCGAACCTGGGGGGATCCTACGAGCAGTACTTC | CASSANLGGSYEQYF
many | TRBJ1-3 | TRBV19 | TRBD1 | TGTGCCAGTACCCTTGACAGGGCTGGAAACACCATATATTTT | CASTLDRAGNTIYF
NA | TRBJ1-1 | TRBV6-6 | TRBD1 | TGTGCCAGCAGTTCCGGGACAGGGGTGACTGAAGCTTTCTTT | CASSSGTGVTEAFF
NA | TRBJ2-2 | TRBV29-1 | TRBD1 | TGCAGCGGAGGGACAGGGGGCGCCGGGGAGCTGTTTTTT | CSGGTGGAGELFF
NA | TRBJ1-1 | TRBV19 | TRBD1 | TGTGCCAGTAGTTCCCAAACCAGGGGGTGGACTGAAGCTTTCTTT | CASSSQTRGWTEAFF
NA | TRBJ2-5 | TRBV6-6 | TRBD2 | TGTGCCAGCAGTTACTCCGATGCGGGAGGAGAGACCCAGTACTTC | CASSYSDAGGETQYF
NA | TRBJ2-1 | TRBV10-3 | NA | TGTGCCATCAGTGATCCCGGGGTCGGTGAGCAGTTCTTC | CAISDPGVGEQFF
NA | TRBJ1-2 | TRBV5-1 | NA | TGCGCCAGCAGCCCAGACAGTTTCTATGGCTACACCTTC | CASSPDSFYGYTF
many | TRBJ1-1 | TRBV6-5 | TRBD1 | TGTGCCAGCAGTTACTCGGACAGGTCGACTGAAGCTTTCTTT | CASSYSDRSTEAFF
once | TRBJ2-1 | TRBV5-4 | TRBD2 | TGTGCCAGCAGCCCGGGACTAGTTATAAACAATGAGCAGTTCTTC | CASSPGLVINNEQFF
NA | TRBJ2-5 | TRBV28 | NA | TGTGCCAGCAGTTTTGTGCCAGGCGAGAAAGAGACCCAGTACTTC | CASSFVPGEKETQYF
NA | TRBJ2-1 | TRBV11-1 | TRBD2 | TGTGCCAGCAGCTCTAGCGGGAGTCTCGACAATGAGCAGTTCTTC | CASSSSGSLDNEQFF
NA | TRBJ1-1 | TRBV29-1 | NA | TGCAGCGCCCGACCCTTTAACGGAGCTGAAGCTTTCTTT | CSARPFNGAEAFF
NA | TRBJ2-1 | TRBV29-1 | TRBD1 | TGCAGCGTCCGACAGGGGGTAAAAAATGAGCAGTTCTTC | CSVRQGVKNEQFF
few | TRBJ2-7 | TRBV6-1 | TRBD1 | TGTGCCAGCAGTGAAGCAAAAAGGGGGCGCGGGGAGCAGTACTTC | CASSEAKRGRGEQYF
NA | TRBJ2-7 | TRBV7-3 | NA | TGTGCCAGCAGCCTATCCTACGAGCAGTACTTC | CASSLSYEQYF
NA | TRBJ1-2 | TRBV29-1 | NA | TGCAGCGTTAGTACCGACAGCGTCTATGGCTACACCTTC | CSVSTDSVYGYTF
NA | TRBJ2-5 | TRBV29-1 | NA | TGCAGCGTTGACTACTTTGGACTAACCGGCAAAGAGACCCAGTACTTC | CSVDYFGLTGKETQYF
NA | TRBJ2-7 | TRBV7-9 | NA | TGTGCCAGCAGCCCACGTGAAGGGGTCTTCTACGAGCAGTACTTC | CASSPREGVFYEQYF
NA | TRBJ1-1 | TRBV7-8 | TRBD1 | TGTGCCAGCAGCTCGACAGGGGTGAACACTGAAGCTTTCTTT | CASSSTGVNTEAFF
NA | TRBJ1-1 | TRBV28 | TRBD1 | TGTGCCAGCTCCGGACAGGGGGCATATTTGGACACTGAAGCTTTCTTT | CASSGQGAYLDTEAFF
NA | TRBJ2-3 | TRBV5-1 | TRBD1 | TGCGCCAGCAGCTCCGGACAGGGGGCGAGCACAGATACGCAGTATTTT | CASSSGQGASTDTQYF
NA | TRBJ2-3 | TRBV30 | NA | TGTGCCCAAGGGGCAGCTATTACAGATACGCAGTATTTT | CAQGAAITDTQYF
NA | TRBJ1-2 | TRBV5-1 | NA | TGCGCCAGCAGTCCAGAGGGTATAGGAAATCTAAACGGCTACACCTTC | CASSPEGIGNLNGYTF
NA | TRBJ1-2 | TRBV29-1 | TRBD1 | TGCAGCGTTGAAGTGGGGACAGGGGGTAACTATGGCTACACCTTC | CSVEVGTGGNYGYTF